This is a list of T cell receptor beta chains from one sample in a study of glioma-infiltrating T cells after dendritic cell vaccination. Sequenced by immunoSEQ multiplex PCR; TCRdb stores in-frame clones only, minus some. The sample carries 90,000 to 140,000 clones, roughly 90% recorded once. Sequenced material: blood, taken after dendritic cell vaccination. Receptors were obtained from a human donor with glioblastoma. Each CDR3 is given with its conserved first and last residue. D genes are given only for firm matches. Rows give clone size only sometimes, using once, few, many, or a class for an expanded clone.

j_call	v_call	clone_size	d_call	cdr3_aa	cdr3_nt
TRBJ2-1	TRBV10-1	NA	TRBD2	CASRSGTSRSEQFF	TGCGCCAGCAGGTCCGGGACTAGCCGGTCTGAGCAGTTCTTC
TRBJ1-2	TRBV19	NA	TRBD1	CASTRDRENYGYTF	TGTGCCAGTACCCGGGACAGGGAGAACTATGGCTACACCTTC
TRBJ1-2	TRBV7-8	NA	TRBD1	CASSPDGQGRGYTF	TGTGCCAGCAGCCCAGATGGACAGGGCCGTGGCTACACCTTC
TRBJ1-2	TRBV27	NA	TRBD1	CASSLSEGGAGYTF	TGTGCCAGCAGCCTAAGTGAAGGGGGCGCGGGCTACACCTTC
TRBJ1-1	TRBV2	NA	NA	CASSVGGEFTEAFF	TGTGCCAGCAGTGTCGGAGGGGAGTTCACTGAAGCTTTCTTT
TRBJ1-1	TRBV6-1	once	NA	CASSERVSREPFF	TGTGCCAGCAGTGAAAGGGTCTCCAGGGAACCTTTCTTT
TRBJ2-3	TRBV5-1	NA	TRBD2	CASVEGTAGGFLDTQYF	TGCGCCAGCGTGGAAGGCACGGCGGGGGGGTTTTTAGATACGCAGTATTTT
TRBJ1-2	TRBV7-4	NA	NA	CASSTGQNYGYTF	TGTGCCAGCAGCACCGGACAGAACTATGGCTACACCTTC
TRBJ1-5	TRBV19	NA	NA	CASSIWAGPNQPQHF	TGTGCCAGTAGTATCTGGGCAGGCCCCAATCAGCCCCAGCATTTT
TRBJ1-3	TRBV5-1	NA	NA	CASSASSRVTSGNTIYF	TGCGCCAGCAGCGCATCATCGAGGGTAACAAGTGGAAACACCATATATTTT
TRBJ1-4	TRBV19	NA	TRBD1	CASRERQGTTNEKLFF	TGTGCCAGTAGGGAGAGACAGGGCACAACTAATGAAAAACTGTTTTTT
TRBJ1-4	TRBV29-1	NA	TRBD1	CSVAHRGGEKLFF	TGCAGCGTTGCGCACAGGGGAGGTGAAAAACTGTTTTTT
TRBJ1-4	TRBV2	NA	NA	CASSESREGEKLFF	TGTGCCAGCAGTGAGAGCAGGGAGGGGGAAAAACTGTTTTTT
TRBJ1-1	TRBV27	NA	NA	CASSPWGGLNTEAFF	TGTGCCAGCAGTCCCTGGGGCGGCCTGAACACTGAAGCTTTCTTT
TRBJ2-5	TRBV4-1	NA	NA	CASSQGLRFGETQYF	TGCGCCAGCAGCCAAGGGTTGAGGTTTGGAGAGACCCAGTACTTC
TRBJ2-1	TRBV10-1	once	TRBD2	CASCVLWRGGYNEQFF	TGCGCCAGCTGTGTCCTGTGGCGGGGGGGCTACAATGAGCAGTTCTTC
TRBJ2-1	TRBV29-1	NA	TRBD2	CSVRGGEASYNEQFF	TGCAGCGTCCGGGGGGGGGAGGCCTCCTACAATGAGCAGTTCTTC
TRBJ2-2	TRBV7-9	NA	TRBD2	CASSLLAGATGELFF	TGTGCCAGCAGCTTACTAGCGGGAGCCACCGGGGAGCTGTTTTTT
TRBJ1-2	TRBV15	NA	NA	CATSRDPGGYGYTF	TGTGCCACCAGCAGAGATCCCGGGGGATATGGCTACACCTTC
TRBJ1-2	TRBV30	NA	NA	CAWSPSSYGYTF	TGTGCCTGGAGTCCGTCGAGCTATGGCTACACCTTC
TRBJ1-1	TRBV5-1	NA	NA	CASKDYTEAFF	TGCGCCAGCAAAGACTACACTGAAGCTTTCTTT
TRBJ2-3	TRBV5-1	once	TRBD1	CASSPGQSTDTQYF	TGCGCCAGCAGCCCGGGACAGAGCACAGATACGCAGTATTTT
TRBJ2-7	TRBV5-8	few	TRBD1	CASSLDRGTGVF	TGTGCCAGCAGCTTGGATAGAGGGACAGGGGTCTTC
TRBJ2-3	TRBV29-1	NA	NA	CSVEGPGADTQYF	TGCAGCGTTGAAGGCCCAGGGGCCGATACGCAGTATTTT
TRBJ1-2	TRBV19	NA	NA	CASTLDSGYGYTF	TGTGCCAGTACCCTGGATTCGGGCTATGGCTACACCTTC
TRBJ2-7	TRBV11-1	NA	NA	CASSLSPPGEQYF	TGTGCCAGCAGCTTATCACCTCCGGGAGAGCAGTACTTC
TRBJ2-7	TRBV4-1	few	TRBD2	CASSQEAGGYEQYF	TGCGCCAGCAGCCAAGAAGCGGGGGGCTACGAGCAGTACTTC
TRBJ1-5	TRBV19	NA	NA	CASSIDPRVDQPQHF	TGTGCCAGTAGTATAGATCCCAGGGTAGATCAGCCCCAGCATTTT
TRBJ1-5	TRBV2	NA	NA	CASGTTGNQPQHF	TGTGCCAGCGGGACCACAGGGAATCAGCCCCAGCATTTT
TRBJ1-5	TRBV10-3	NA	TRBD1	CAISESGQGGVNQPQHF	TGTGCCATCAGTGAGTCTGGACAGGGGGGCGTCAATCAGCCCCAGCATTTT
TRBJ1-5	TRBV5-1	NA	NA	CASSRDSNQPQHF	TGCGCCAGCAGCCGGGATAGCAATCAGCCCCAGCATTTT
TRBJ1-1	TRBV6-5	once	NA	CASRNRVEAFF	TGTGCCAGCAGAAACAGGGTAGAAGCTTTCTTT
TRBJ1-5	TRBV2	NA	NA	CASSEVAGDQPQHF	TGTGCCAGCAGTGAAGTGGCAGGGGATCAGCCCCAGCATTTT
TRBJ1-5	TRBV2	NA	TRBD1	CASSAGTEGYQPQHF	TGTGCCAGCAGCGCCGGGACAGAGGGGTATCAGCCCCAGCATTTT
TRBJ2-2	TRBV6-5	NA	NA	CASSYAGGRVTGELFF	TGTGCCAGCAGTTACGCCGGGGGGCGAGTTACCGGGGAGCTGTTTTTT
TRBJ2-1	TRBV30	NA	NA	CAWGMGRVSFF	TGTGCCTGGGGTATGGGCAGGGTGAGTTTCTTC
TRBJ1-1	TRBV2	NA	NA	CASRGQGLPAFF	TGTGCCAGCAGGGGGCAGGGCCTTCCAGCTTTCTTT
TRBJ2-1	TRBV5-1	NA	NA	CASSLAVGADIVQFF	TGCGCCAGCAGCTTGGCAGTGGGGGCGGATATTGTGCAGTTCTTC
TRBJ2-2	TRBV18	NA	NA	CASSPRSGGRDTGELFF	TGTGCCAGCTCACCACGGTCCGGGGGTCGTGACACCGGGGAGCTGTTTTTT
TRBJ1-1	TRBV6-4	NA	NA	CASRNSLNTEAFF	TGTGCCAGCAGAAACAGCCTGAACACTGAAGCTTTCTTT
TRBJ1-6	TRBV18	NA	NA	CASSPPGGDNSPLHF	TGTGCCAGCTCACCACCAGGCGGAGATAATTCACCCCTCCACTTT